These 13 T cell receptor beta chains were all obtained from the same sample, sequenced in a study of shared clonotypes between healthy human individuals. The assay was immunoSEQ multiplex PCR, and TCRdb's table has in-frame clones only and misses some. The sample yields around 510,000 clones, approximately 95% seen once. The sequenced sample consisted of naive CD4+ T cells sorted from blood. Subset meaning: CD45RA+ positively selected. The receptors stem from a woman aged 25 to 39 in good health.

This chain joins TRBV5-1 and TRBJ2-7; 7 nucleotides agree with TRBD1. CDR3 length: 19 residues. The J segment lost 3 bases and the V segment lost 0 bases, leaving 18 bases of the junction unmatched. CDR1 and CDR2 (germline): SGHRS, YFSETQ. CDR3 in amino acids: CASSLEEGGYEGADYEQYF. In nucleotides, the CDR3 is TGCGCCAGCAGCTTGGAAGAAGGAGGCTATGAGGGGGCGGACTACGAGCAGTACTTC.

The chain has TRBV5-1 and TRBJ1-3; D is ambiguous. This CDR3 has 17 residues. Trimming left V 4 bases short and J 0 bases short, with 17 bases between. In germline, CDR1 is SGHRS, CDR2 YFSETQ. The CDR3 DNA is TGCGCCAGCAGCCCTATCGGGGTTAAAAACTCTGGAAACACCATATATTTT. This translates into CASSPIGVKNSGNTIYF.

This clone was found once. V is TRBV5-6 and J is TRBJ2-3; 8 nucleotides align to TRBD1. V was pared by 3 bases and J by 6 bases, with 9 bases of the junction left unmatched. Germline V gene data show CDR1 as SGHDT and CDR2 as YYEEEE. This CDR3 comprises 15 residues. The CDR3 here is CASSWGDRGMDTQYF. CDR3 DNA sequence: TGTGCCAGCAGCTGGGGAGACAGGGGCATGGATACGCAGTATTTT.

The chain joins TRBV30 to TRBJ1-2; tentatively, D is TRBD1 (5 bases). Germline V lookup: CDR1 GTSNPN, CDR2 SVGIG (reference sequence). This CDR3 is built from 16 residues. V dropped 3 bases and J dropped 4 bases, with 21 bases sitting between them. This CDR3 reads CAWSDARQPNSYGYTF. The CDR3 DNA reads TGTGCCTGGAGCGATGCCAGACAGCCGAATTCCTATGGCTACACCTTC.

The J gene is TRBJ1-3, the V gene TRBV28; D unclear. In germline, CDR1 is MDHEN, CDR2 SYDVKM. V gave up 8 bases and J gave up 0 bases, with 8 bases separating them. This CDR3 contains 13 residues. The CDR3 bases are TGTGCCAGCTCTGGCCACTCTGGAAACACCATATATTTT. It specifies CASSGHSGNTIYF.

This chain uses TRBV4-1 with TRBJ2-5; TRBD2 is a possible D gene (6 bases). This CDR3 is 13 amino acids long. Per germline, CDR1 MGHRA and CDR2 YSYEKL. The V end was cut by 3 bases, the J end by 5 bases, with 10 bases between. The CDR3 region is CASSQTRGETQYF. Written as DNA, the CDR3 is TGCGCCAGCAGCCAGACCCGGGGGGAGACCCAGTACTTC.

This clone was observed a few times. The chain has TRBV28 and TRBJ1-5, with D possibly TRBD1 on 5 matching bases. CDR3 size: 14 residues. From germline, CDR1 is MDHEN and CDR2 SYDVKM. Trimming cost V 6 bases and J 6 bases, with 15 bases left between them. This CDR3 reads CASSSPLGTQPQHF. The DNA for the CDR3 is TGTGCCAGCAGCTCGCCCCTGGGGACTCAGCCCCAGCATTTT. The full variable domain, rest sourced from reference TRBV28 and TRBJ1-5, is DVKVTQSSRYLVKRTGEKVFLECVQDMDHENMFWYRQDPGLGLRLIYFSYDVKMKEKGDIPEGYSVSREKKERFSLILESASTNQTSMYLCASSSPLGTQPQHFGDGTRLSIL.

V is TRBV2 and J is TRBJ2-7; TRBD2 might be the D (5 bases). Trimming cost V 6 bases and J 0 bases, with 15 bases left between them. Germline loops: CDR1 SNHLY, CDR2 FYNNEI. This CDR3 has 15 residues. For the CDR3, the DNA is TGTGCCAGCAGCGACTACAGTGTTAGCTCCTACGAGCAGTACTTC. It encodes CASSDYSVSSYEQYF.

This chain joins TRBV28 and TRBJ2-7, with D possibly being TRBD2 (5 bases). The CDR3 is 15 amino acids. The germline V gene has CDR1 MDHEN and CDR2 SYDVKM. Trimming removed 10 bases from V and 7 bases from J, with 26 bases in between. The CDR3 sequence: CATSGSGAGGREQYF. The DNA for the CDR3 is TGTGCCACCTCGGGGAGCGGAGCCGGCGGTAGAGAGCAGTACTTC. The full variable domain, its missing parts supplied by reference TRBV28 and TRBJ2-7, is DVKVTQSSRYLVKRTGEKVFLECVQDMDHENMFWYRQDPGLGLRLIYFSYDVKMKEKGDIPEGYSVSREKKERFSLILESASTNQTSMYLCATSGSGAGGREQYFGPGTRLTVT.

This clone was recorded only once. The V and J genes are TRBV2 and TRBJ1-3; D ambiguous. V was clipped by 5 bases and J by 1 base, with 9 bases between them. The germline gives CDR1 SNHLY, CDR2 FYNNEI. The CDR3 has 14 amino acids. This CDR3 is CASSIRQSGNTIYF. DNA of the CDR3: TGTGCCAGCAGTATCCGGCAGTCTGGAAACACCATATATTTT.

This clone has only one observation. The J gene is TRBJ1-2, the V gene TRBV10-2, with D unclear. The CDR3 sequence is 13 residues long. CDR1 is WSHSY, CDR2 SAAADI, per germline. V lost 2 bases and J lost 3, with 7 bases in between. The CDR3 region has the DNA TGCGCCAGCAGTGAGAGGATCCACTATGGCTACACCTTC. Translating it yields CASSERIHYGYTF.

This chain uses TRBV5-1 with TRBJ1-1; no firm D call. The CDR3 covers 15 residues. In germline, CDR1 is SGHRS, CDR2 YFSETQ. The V end was cut by 0 bases, the J end by 4 bases, with 13 bases between. The CDR3 here is CASSLDVSLGTEAFF. The CDR3 region has the DNA TGCGCCAGCAGCTTGGATGTCAGTTTGGGCACTGAAGCTTTCTTT.

The CDR3 nucleotides read TGTGCCAGCAGTGAGATCCCGGGACAGGGGTCCGAGCAGTACTTC. Protein product: CASSEIPGQGSEQYF. The chain uses TRBV25-1 and TRBJ2-5; 10 bases are a match to TRBD1. The DNA matches TRBJ2-7 better at its end, which makes the J call doubtful. The CDR3 is 15 residues long. Germline V gene data show CDR1 as MGHDK and CDR2 as SYGVNS.